This T cell receptor beta chain comes out of a study of blood T cell repertoires in COVID-19 (dated by TCRdb to about 2020). Broadly, across the study: The collaborator samples originated in the United States, Italy and Spain and spanned the acute and convalescent phases of COVID-19. Nearly every sample came with metadata listing a de-identified subject ID, COVID-19 status, age in years and sex. Where HLA class I and class II types were available, the types were taken from metadata supplied by the sample provider, not from assay-based typing. The samples were drawn from the first 160 participants of the ongoing ImmuneRACE study and from 1,254 subjects provided by 6 global collaborators. The material from the prospective study consisted of cDNA or gDNA derived from T cells, B-cell-depleted T cells, or PBMCs. The repertoires were released in a freely available public database meant as a resource for research on the immune response to SARS-CoV-2. Deeply sampled blood TCRbeta repertoires from subjects exposed to, actively infected with, or recovered from COVID-19 were included in the dataset. What the research found in general, with its limitations: Clinical and demographic metadata were provided uncurated, with the amount varying by source and participant.

TCRbeta CDR3 regions were amplified from genomic DNA using the immunoSEQ Assay, a bias-controlled multiplex PCR. The authors processed their data as follows. Within the assay, amplification of reference gene primers was used to estimate how many nucleated cells each sample contained. Sequence reads were collapsed and filtered to measure the absolute abundance of every unique TCRbeta CDR3 rearrangement. For each sample, productive Simpson clonality was calculated by taking the square root of Simpson's diversity index across productive rearrangements. TCRdb limited this immuneACCESS table to in-frame rearrangements with V and J called. A share of clones is missing; checked studies link under half to unresolved V genes, and the rest is unexplained. V and J calls and clone size are copied from that table; D and trimming were computed from the DNA. This sample holds approximately 150,000 clones; 65% to 80% were observed only once. The biggest ten clones account for roughly 4.3% of the sample.

CDR1 and CDR2, looked up from the germline V gene (reference sequence), are SGHNT and YYREEE. Measured from the cysteine to the phenylalanine, the CDR3 is 15 residues long. Only the CDR3 portion is preserved as DNA: 45 bases, with reading frame beginning at the first base. The junction shows trimming of 1 base on V and 6 bases on J, plus 14 bases between the germline ends. Whole blood was collected in K2EDTA tubes by collaborating institutions according to the institutions' own protocols. Collaborator samples were shipped for TCRbeta analysis as frozen whole blood, isolated PBMCs, or DNA extracted from either sample type. There are a few counts of this clone. Its antigen remains undetermined. The record has no base qualities; no much larger clone is one base away.

Rearrangement joined TRBV5-4 to TRBJ2-1; D gene: possibly TRBD2, on 6 matching bases. What was sequenced was peripheral blood. This TCR was recovered from a man in his fifties or sixties with acute or convalescent COVID-19. CDR3 region: CASSLFSGASNEQFF. The bases are TGTGCCAGCAGCTTGTTCTCGGGAGCGTCCAATGAGCAGTTCTTC.